The clone carrying this T cell receptor beta chain was picked up a small number of times. Its target is not known. The sample is drawn from a study of vaccination and CD4 T cells after COVID-19. Cultured CD4+ T-cell DNA underwent Oncomine TCR Beta short-read sequencing. TCRdb itself ran the PCR reads through MiXCR, one entry per CDR3 protein. The sample holds more than 9,500 distinct CDR3 sequences, approximately 28% seen once. Study-wide results and caveats: 304 of 307 vaccine-specific clones from convalescent patients were spike mono-reactive.

The germline V gene has CDR1 SNHLY and CDR2 FYNNEI. The CDR3 sequence is 13 residues long. The V gene end was trimmed by 3 bases and the J gene end by 2 bases; junction bases not matched to a gene: 0. Treatment here: roughly 11-day PBMC culture with coronavirus spike peptide pools or control peptides (ViraFEST assay). Days 3 and 7 were when half the medium was replaced with fresh IL-2 medium. The material sequenced was cultured CD4+ T cells from blood. This clonotype was obtained from a human donor with COVID-19. The J gene is TRBJ2-5, the V gene TRBV2; TRBD1 aligns across 7 bases. CDR3 in amino acids: CASSEGQQETQYF. In DNA form, the CDR3 reads TGTGCCAGCAGTGAGGGACAGCAAGAGACCCAGTACTTC.